A single sample is the source of the 9 T cell receptor beta chains below, sequenced in a study of spatial heterogeneity in lung cancer. Whole-study results and caveats: Expanded alpha and beta TCR counts within tumors tracked tumor mutation counts.

Time point described: sample taken at primary tumor resection. These receptors are not linked to any known antigen. From the 5' RACE reads, TCRdb called clonotypes with MiXCR, one entry per CDR3 protein. This sample has some 9,900 distinct CDR3 sequences, with 8% found just once. Specimen: lung tumor tissue, collected at surgery. The origin of the receptors is a male donor with early-stage non-small cell lung cancer.

This clonotype was found many times. The chain links TRBV29-1 to TRBJ2-5; the match to TRBD2 covers 14 bases. The CDR3 has 15 amino acids. J was trimmed by 5 bases and V by 4 bases; bases with no gene match: 6. In germline, CDR1 is SQVTM, CDR2 ANQGSEA. CDR3 residues: CSVGTTSGRVETQYF. The CDR3 coding sequence is TGCAGCGTTGGGACGACTAGCGGGAGGGTTGAGACCCAGTACTTC. The full variable domain, completed using reference TRBV29-1 and TRBJ2-5, is SAVISQKPSRDICQRGTSLTIQCQVDSQVTMMFWYRQQPGQSLTLIATANQGSEATYESGFVIDKFPISRPNLTFSTLTVSNMSPEDSSIYLCSVGTTSGRVETQYFGPGTRLLVL.

The rearrangement uses TRBV7-2 and TRBJ2-1; weak D call: TRBD1 (6 bases). Germline-derived CDR1 and CDR2 are SGHTA and FQGNSA. The CDR3 runs to 15 residues. The germline V and J ends were trimmed by 2 bases and 0 bases, with 8 bases remaining between them. DNA of the CDR3: TGTGCCAGCAGCTTACAAGGGGGCTCCTACAATGAGCAGTTCTTC. This sequence encodes CASSLQGGSYNEQFF.

This clonotype was picked up many times. The chain employs TRBV7-2 and TRBJ2-3; 12 bases agree with TRBD2. The CDR3 is 16 amino acids. The V gene's germline CDR1 is SGHTA and CDR2 FQGNSA. V shed 1 base and J 4 bases; nucleotides not matched to a gene: 3. The CDR3 DNA is TGTGCCAGCAGCTTAGTTCCTAGCGGGGGGGCAGATACGCAGTATTTT. Encoded protein: CASSLVPSGGADTQYF.

This clonotype was seen many times. CDR3 DNA sequence: TGTGCCATCAAACAGGGAAGCGGCTCTGGAAACACCATATATTTT. It yields the protein CAIKQGSGSGNTIYF. The genes are TRBV10-3 and TRBJ1-3; the D gene is possibly TRBD1 (6 bases). The CDR3 spans 15 residues. The germline V gene encodes CDR1 ENHRY and CDR2 SYGVKD. V lost 7 bases and J 0 bases, leaving 13 bases between the germline ends.

This clonotype occurred many times. The J gene is TRBJ2-2, the V gene TRBV5-1; 7 bases are shared with TRBD1. Trimming at V came to 5 bases and at J to 4 bases, leaving 2 bases not matched to a gene. This CDR3 region has 13 residues. Germline CDR1 SGHRS, CDR2 YFSETQ. The CDR3 spells CASRGTVTGELFF. The CDR3 DNA sequence: TGCGCCAGCAGAGGGACAGTCACCGGGGAGCTGTTTTTT.

This clonotype was detected ten times or more. This chain uses TRBV28 with TRBJ1-2, with TRBD1 as a possible D gene (6 bases). Trimming cost V 4 bases and J 8 bases, with 17 bases left between them. The CDR3 has 14 residues. Germline CDR1 and CDR2: MDHEN and SYDVKM. The CDR3 protein is CASSWTATLRGYTF. CDR3 DNA sequence: TGTGCCAGCAGTTGGACAGCCACCCTGCGGGGCTACACCTTC.

The chain joins TRBV6-6 to TRBJ2-1, with 9 bases identical to TRBD2. The CDR3 contains 15 residues. V shed 0 bases, J shed 4 bases, and the junction held 1 base outside the gene matches. Germline assignment: CDR1 MNHNY and CDR2 SVGAGI (reference sequence). CDR3 coding DNA: TGTGCCAGCAGTTACTCTACTAGCGGGTACAATGAGCAGTTCTTC. Amino acids: CASSYSTSGYNEQFF.

This clonotype was detected ten times or more. The CDR3 reads CASSDGLTPEQYF. CDR3 sequence (DNA): TGTGCCAGCAGCGATGGGCTTACCCCCGAGCAGTACTTC. The chain couples TRBV9 to TRBJ2-7, with D uncertain. Trimming took 3 bases from V and 6 from J, leaving 13 bases between them. The CDR3 length is 13 residues. From germline, CDR1 is SGDLS and CDR2 YYNGEE.

By frequency in the sample, this clonotype is medium-sized. V gene TRBV30 combines with J gene TRBJ1-4, with 10 bases matching TRBD1. The V and J ends lost 5 bases and 8 bases, in that order; junction bases with no gene match: 5. CDR1 is GTSNPN and CDR2 is SVGIG in the germline V gene (reference sequence). This CDR3 has 13 amino acids. The CDR3 here is CAWSTGGWEKLFF. CDR3 bases: TGTGCCTGGTCGACAGGGGGCTGGGAAAAACTGTTTTTT.